These T cell receptor beta chains were read from a single sample in a study of blood T cell repertoires in COVID-19. Profiling relied on immunoSEQ multiplex PCR, and the TCRdb table lists in-frame clones only, not all of them. The sample contains roughly 250,000 clones, roughly 80% of which appear only once. The sequenced material came from peripheral blood. The receptors originated from a woman aged 40 to 50 with active or convalescent COVID-19. The CDR3 runs from the conserved cysteine through the conserved F or W. The order of the fields is J gene, D gene, clone size, CDR3 length, V gene, CDR3 DNA, CDR3 protein. The D gene is left open where the match is weak. Part of the rows lack a size; the others show once, few, many or a class for expanded clones.

J: TRBJ1-1
D: .
size: .
length: 15
V: TRBV13
DNA: TGTGCCAGCAGCTTAGAGGGGGTACGGGCCACTGAAGCTTTCTTT
CDR3: CASSLEGVRATEAFF

J: TRBJ2-7
D: TRBD1
size: .
length: 13
V: TRBV5-1
DNA: TGCGCCAGCAGTCGACAGGGGGCGAGCGAGCAGTACTTC
CDR3: CASSRQGASEQYF

J: TRBJ1-3
D: .
size: .
length: 14
V: TRBV7-2
DNA: TGTGCCAGCAGCGAGGACAGCACTGGAAACACCATATATTTT
CDR3: CASSEDSTGNTIYF

J: TRBJ1-1
D: .
size: once
length: 14
V: TRBV6-2/TRBV6-3
DNA: TGTGCCAGCAGTTACGCCACAGCCTACACTGAAGCTTTCTTT
CDR3: CASSYATAYTEAFF

J: TRBJ1-1
D: TRBD1
size: .
length: 14
V: TRBV12-5
DNA: TGTGCTAGTGGCTCTGGACAGGCGAACACTGAAGCTTTCTTT
CDR3: CASGSGQANTEAFF

J: TRBJ1-6
D: .
size: once
length: 16
V: TRBV27
DNA: TGTGCCAGCAGTCCTGTACGCGGCCCCGAGGGTTCACCCCTCCACTTT
CDR3: CASSPVRGPEGSPLHF

J: TRBJ1-2
D: .
size: few
length: 10
V: TRBV30
DNA: TGTGCCTGCGAGGAGTATGGCTACACCTTC
CDR3: CACEEYGYTF

J: TRBJ2-4
D: TRBD2
size: .
length: 15
V: TRBV9
DNA: TGTGCCAGCAGCGTAGAGAATAGCGGGGAACACATTCAGTACTTC
CDR3: CASSVENSGEHIQYF

J: TRBJ2-2
D: TRBD1
size: once
length: 18
V: TRBV5-1
DNA: TGCGCCAGCAGCCCCCGGCCGGGACAGGGGAGGAACACCGGGGAGCTGTTTTTT
CDR3: CASSPRPGQGRNTGELFF

J: TRBJ2-5
D: .
size: .
length: 16
V: TRBV19
DNA: TGTGCCAGTAGTATGGTCCAGGGCACTCCTCAAGAGACCCAGTACTTC
CDR3: CASSMVQGTPQETQYF

J: TRBJ1-2
D: TRBD1
size: .
length: 15
V: TRBV28
DNA: TGTGCCAGCAGTCTCTGGAGGCAGGGGGCGAATGGCTACACCTTC
CDR3: CASSLWRQGANGYTF

J: TRBJ1-1
D: TRBD1
size: .
length: 12
V: TRBV30
DNA: TGTGCCTGGTGGACAGGGGACACTGAAGCTTTCTTT
CDR3: CAWWTGDTEAFF

J: TRBJ2-7
D: TRBD1
size: .
length: 15
V: TRBV28
DNA: TGTGCCAGTATTGATGCCGGGACAGGGCTCTTCGAGCAGTACTTC
CDR3: CASIDAGTGLFEQYF

J: TRBJ1-4
D: .
size: .
length: 14
V: TRBV28
DNA: TGTGCCAGCAGTTTCGGGGGTATACGAGAAAAACTGTTTTTT
CDR3: CASSFGGIREKLFF

J: TRBJ1-5
D: .
size: .
length: 14
V: TRBV27
DNA: TGTGCCAGCAGCGAGCAGGGGAGCAATCAGCCCCAGCATTTT
CDR3: CASSEQGSNQPQHF

J: TRBJ2-7
D: .
size: .
length: 15
V: TRBV6-1
DNA: TGTGCCAGCAGTGAGTCATGGGGGGTAGCCTACGAGCAGTACTTC
CDR3: CASSESWGVAYEQYF

J: TRBJ2-7
D: .
size: .
length: 13
V: TRBV5-4
DNA: TGTGCCAGCAGCCGGGACAAATACTACGAGCAGTACTTC
CDR3: CASSRDKYYEQYF

J: TRBJ1-2
D: .
size: .
length: 15
V: TRBV11-2
DNA: TGTGCCAGCAGCTTAGCGAGGGGAGGCACCCCGGACTACACCTTC
CDR3: CASSLARGGTPDYTF

J: TRBJ1-3
D: .
size: .
length: 14
V: TRBV19
DNA: TGTGCCAGCAGAACAGGGAGCTCTGGAAACACCATATATTTT
CDR3: CASRTGSSGNTIYF

J: TRBJ1-1
D: .
size: .
length: 16
V: TRBV4-1
DNA: TGCGCCAGCAGCCAATATATGGGGAGCGGAAACACTGAAGCTTTCTTT
CDR3: CASSQYMGSGNTEAFF

J: TRBJ2-2
D: .
size: .
length: 14
V: TRBV19
DNA: TGTGCAAGTAGGGGCTCTCCCAACACCGGGGAGCTGTTTTTT
CDR3: CASRGSPNTGELFF

J: TRBJ1-2
D: .
size: few
length: 13
V: TRBV19
DNA: TGTGCCAGTAGTATAGACCCCCGCTATGGCTACACCTTC
CDR3: CASSIDPRYGYTF

J: TRBJ2-2
D: .
size: few
length: 14
V: TRBV7-9
DNA: TGTGCCAGCAGCTTAGCGGGCGACACCGGGGAGCTGTTTTTT
CDR3: CASSLAGDTGELFF

J: TRBJ1-4
D: .
size: .
length: 18
V: TRBV4-2
DNA: TGTGCCAGCAGCCAAGAAGGGACATTCCCCCTCATTAATGAAAAACTGTTTTTT
CDR3: CASSQEGTFPLINEKLFF

J: TRBJ1-2
D: .
size: .
length: 16
V: TRBV10-3
DNA: TGTGCCATCAGTGGGCACCACGAAGACAGGACCTATGGCTACACCTTC
CDR3: CAISGHHEDRTYGYTF

J: TRBJ1-1
D: .
size: once
length: 13
V: TRBV9
DNA: TGTGCCAGCAGCGTAGCAGTGAACACTGAAGCTTTCTTT
CDR3: CASSVAVNTEAFF

J: TRBJ1-1
D: .
size: .
length: 15
V: TRBV15
DNA: TGTGCCACCAGCTTTATGCCGCTGGGAGACACTGAAGCTTTCTTT
CDR3: CATSFMPLGDTEAFF

J: TRBJ1-2
D: TRBD1
size: .
length: 14
V: TRBV10-3
DNA: TGTGCCATACGCCCTTCGACAGGGGCCTATGGCTACACCTTC
CDR3: CAIRPSTGAYGYTF

J: TRBJ1-2
D: .
size: .
length: 14
V: TRBV19
DNA: TGTGCCAGTAGTTTCGCGGCGGATCTCTATGGCTACACCTTC
CDR3: CASSFAADLYGYTF

J: TRBJ2-1
D: .
size: .
length: 14
V: TRBV4-2
DNA: TGTGCCACTGGAGATCCGCAGTTGTACAATGAGCAGTTCTTC
CDR3: CATGDPQLYNEQFF

J: TRBJ2-1
D: .
size: once
length: 15
V: TRBV12-5
DNA: TGTGCTAGTGGTTTTGGACAGAGCTCCTACAATGAGCAGTTCTTC
CDR3: CASGFGQSSYNEQFF

J: TRBJ2-1
D: .
size: .
length: 13
V: TRBV7-3
DNA: TGTGCCAGCAGCTCCCGCGCTAGCGCGATGCAGTTCTTC
CDR3: CASSSRASAMQFF

J: TRBJ1-2
D: .
size: .
length: 16
V: TRBV6-2/TRBV6-3
DNA: TGTGCCAGCAGTTATGTCTCCGGAGGGACTAACTATGGCTACACCTTC
CDR3: CASSYVSGGTNYGYTF

J: TRBJ2-1
D: TRBD2
size: .
length: 16
V: TRBV7-9
DNA: TGTGCCAGAATCTTTATTGGACTAGCGGGGTTCAATGAGCAGTTCTTC
CDR3: CARIFIGLAGFNEQFF

J: TRBJ2-3
D: .
size: .
length: 14
V: TRBV6-1
DNA: TGTGCCAGCAGTGAACGAGGGTTGGAAGATACGCAGTATTTT
CDR3: CASSERGLEDTQYF

J: TRBJ1-4
D: .
size: .
length: 14
V: TRBV6-5
DNA: TGTGCCAGCAGTCGAACTTCAACTAATGAAAAACTGTTTTTT
CDR3: CASSRTSTNEKLFF

J: TRBJ2-2
D: TRBD2
size: .
length: 17
V: TRBV4-1
DNA: TGCGCCAGCAGCCAAACACTAGCGGGGGGGCGGACCGGGGAGCTGTTTTTT
CDR3: CASSQTLAGGRTGELFF

J: TRBJ2-6
D: TRBD1
size: .
length: 18
V: TRBV5-5
DNA: TGTGCCAGCAGCCCCGGGACAGGGCTGGACACTGGGGCCAACGTCCTGACTTTC
CDR3: CASSPGTGLDTGANVLTF

J: TRBJ1-2
D: .
size: few
length: 17
V: TRBV28
DNA: TGTGCCAGCAGTTCAACGACCCCCAGGACAGAGTCATATGGCTACACCTTC
CDR3: CASSSTTPRTESYGYTF

J: TRBJ2-3
D: .
size: .
length: 14
V: TRBV19
DNA: TGTGCCAGTAGTATTTCTACGGGATACGATACGCAGTATTTT
CDR3: CASSISTGYDTQYF

J: TRBJ1-1
D: .
size: many
length: 13
V: TRBV2
DNA: TGTGCCAGCACCATCGGGGAGAACACTGAAGCTTTCTTT
CDR3: CASTIGENTEAFF

J: TRBJ2-5
D: TRBD1
size: .
length: 17
V: TRBV9
DNA: TGTGCCAGCAGCGTAACCCCGGGGACAGGGGGGAGGGAGACCCAGTACTTC
CDR3: CASSVTPGTGGRETQYF

J: TRBJ2-7
D: TRBD1
size: .
length: 15
V: TRBV28
DNA: TGTGCCAGCAGCCAAAAAAACAGGGGCTTCTACGAGCAGTACTTC
CDR3: CASSQKNRGFYEQYF

J: TRBJ1-5
D: TRBD1
size: .
length: 16
V: TRBV15
DNA: TGTGCCACCAGCACTACCTTTAGGACAGGGAATCAGCCCCAGCATTTT
CDR3: CATSTTFRTGNQPQHF

J: TRBJ1-2
D: .
size: .
length: 15
V: TRBV7-3
DNA: TGTGCCAGCAGCGCGGGATTTGGAGATGACTATGGCTACACCTTC
CDR3: CASSAGFGDDYGYTF

J: TRBJ2-7
D: .
size: .
length: 15
V: TRBV7-7
DNA: TGTGCCAGCAGCCCACTGACTGGAGACCTGGCCGAGCAGTACTTC
CDR3: CASSPLTGDLAEQYF

J: TRBJ1-4
D: TRBD1
size: .
length: 16
V: TRBV13
DNA: TGTGCCAGCAGCTCGATGGACAGGGGGGCTAATGAAAAACTGTTTTTT
CDR3: CASSSMDRGANEKLFF

J: TRBJ1-4
D: .
size: .
length: 14
V: TRBV7-9
DNA: TGTGCCAGCAGCTTGATTGGGGCAGATGAAAAACTGTTTTTT
CDR3: CASSLIGADEKLFF

J: TRBJ1-2
D: .
size: once
length: 13
V: TRBV14
DNA: TGTGCCAGCAGCCAAGACAGGGCGGAGGGCTACACCTTC
CDR3: CASSQDRAEGYTF

J: TRBJ2-7
D: .
size: few
length: 13
V: TRBV12-3/TRBV12-4
DNA: TGTGCCAGCAGCCGGGACTTATCCTACGAGCAGTACTTC
CDR3: CASSRDLSYEQYF

J: TRBJ1-2
D: .
size: .
length: 17
V: TRBV18
DNA: TGTGCCAGCTCAACTTCGACACTCCCTTTCCCCTCCTATGGCTACACCTTC
CDR3: CASSTSTLPFPSYGYTF

J: TRBJ1-5
D: TRBD1
size: .
length: 17
V: TRBV19
DNA: TGTGCCAGTAGTCCCAGGACAGGGGGCGCGAGCAATCAGCCCCAGCATTTT
CDR3: CASSPRTGGASNQPQHF

J: TRBJ1-1
D: TRBD1
size: .
length: 13
V: TRBV6-5
DNA: TGTGCCAGCAGTTGGCAGGGGGGCACTGAAGCTTTCTTT
CDR3: CASSWQGGTEAFF

J: TRBJ1-2
D: .
size: medium-sized
length: 14
V: TRBV5-1
DNA: TGCGCCAGCAGCTTGGCGGACAGCCCATATGGCTACACCTTC
CDR3: CASSLADSPYGYTF

J: TRBJ2-1
D: TRBD2
size: .
length: 15
V: TRBV9
DNA: TGTGCCAGCAGCGTAGCAGAAAGGGAGGGTGGTGAGCAGTTCTTC
CDR3: CASSVAEREGGEQFF

J: TRBJ1-4
D: .
size: .
length: 12
V: TRBV19
DNA: TGTGCCAGTAGAGACTCAGGGCCCGTTCTGTTTTTT
CDR3: CASRDSGPVLFF

J: TRBJ2-5
D: .
size: few
length: 15
V: TRBV11-3
DNA: TGTGCCAGCAGCTTAGCCTCCCAGGGCTGGGAGACCCAGTACTTC
CDR3: CASSLASQGWETQYF

J: TRBJ2-1
D: .
size: few
length: 14
V: TRBV7-6
DNA: TGTGCCAGCACCCTAGGGGGGGCCTACAATGAGCAGTTCTTC
CDR3: CASTLGGAYNEQFF

J: TRBJ1-6
D: .
size: once
length: 15
V: TRBV28
DNA: TGTGCCAGCTATCCGGGGGGGCGGTATAATTCACCCCTCCACTTT
CDR3: CASYPGGRYNSPLHF